This TCR beta chain stems from a study of cytomegalovirus exposure and HLA in healthy donors (TCRdb year 2017). Study-wide context: According to a later analysis, the roughly 130 validation repertoires were produced on the same platform as the 600 to 850 repertoires of the first cohort. The study was designed to test whether signatures of past pathogen exposure could be identified by cataloging public T cell receptors. In addition to the first cohort of roughly 700 subjects, a separate validation cohort of around 110 different subjects was used. To predict cytomegalovirus infection status, the study combined high-throughput TCR immunosequencing, statistical association of individual TCRs with disease status, and machine learning. Overall study results and their limits: According to the authors, the approach could potentially be generalized to other disease states and immunological phenotypes. While some public TCRs were present in many individuals, most TCR sequences turned up only very rarely across donors. Three of the identified cytomegalovirus-associated TCR beta chains were confirmed in vitro to be specific for cytomegalovirus antigens. The study gave a list of 150 to 200 TCR beta chains associated with cytomegalovirus. In a later analysis, TCRs clustered in the first cohort were found to also tend to co-occur in the 120 or so validation repertoires, with about 94% of cluster scores above 0. The classifier was reported to diagnose cytomegalovirus status with high specificity and sensitivity in both the original cohort and the validation cohort. The validation cohort had no HLA typing available for a later analysis, so co-occurrence within that cohort was assessed over all 120 or so repertoires.

The method behind the library was the immunoSEQ multiplex PCR assay. Per the authors' processing: To diagnose cytomegalovirus status from the catalog of TCR beta chain sequences, a statistical classification framework was built. The table comes from immuneACCESS by way of TCRdb, which keeps in-frame sequences with V and J called. Part of the clones is missing from these tables; in studies checked, under half for an unresolved V gene and the rest for unknown reasons. V and J calls and clone size are as listed in that table; D and trimming were resolved from the DNA. This sample comprises over 200,000 clones, 88% of them detected only once. The ten biggest clones cover about 2.7% of the sample. There are 16 amino acids in the CDR3, from cysteine to phenylalanine inclusive. The entry retains the CDR3 DNA only, 48 bases that are in frame from base 1. CDR1 MGHRA and CDR2 YSYEKL are derived from the germline V gene. Unmatched junction bases come to 7, with V trimmed by 3 bases and J by 2 bases.

Donors formed part of the validation cohort, which comprised over a hundred subjects and was distinct from the first cohort of 550 to 850 subjects. Concerning this clone: Its binding antigen is unknown. No quality values exist for individual bases; no much larger clone is one base distant.

The sample was PBMCs. The sequence came from a woman aged 18-29 years in good health and CMV-seronegative. The chain is assembled from TRBV4-1 and TRBJ1-1; 9 central nucleotides agree with TRBD1. The DNA sequence reads TGCGCCAGCAGCCAGGAACCGGGACAGGGTAACACTGAAGCTTTCTTT. This is translated as CASSQEPGQGNTEAFF.